What follows describes a single T cell receptor (beta chain). TCRdb's copy holds only in-frame clones and misses some; the assay was immunoSEQ multiplex PCR. The profile shows under 1,900,000 clones, approximately 98.5% of them singletons. The data stem from a study of shared clonotypes between healthy human individuals. The overall study: Researchers assigned three CD4 naive, three CD4 memory, two CD8 naive and one CD8 memory plate to each donor.

CDR1 and CDR2 from the germline V gene are SGDLS and YYNGEE. Between the trimmed V and J ends, which lost 0 bases and 8 bases, there was a span of 8 bases. CDR3 length: 13 residues. This receptor was taken from a man aged 25 to 45 in good health. The specimen was naive CD4+ T cells sorted from blood. Subset: CD45RA+ positively selected. J is TRBJ2-2 and V is TRBV9, with D perhaps given as TRBD1 or TRBD2 (5 bases each). This CDR3 is CASSVDGAGELFF. The CDR3 DNA reads as TGTGCCAGCAGCGTAGACGGGGCAGGGGAGCTGTTTTTT.